Presented here are 29 T cell receptor beta chains from one specimen sequenced in a study of shared clonotypes between healthy human individuals. Generated by immunoSEQ multiplex PCR, the TCRdb table keeps only in-frame clones and is missing some. The profile shows roughly 530,000 clones, about 96% of them singletons. The sample comprised naive CD4+ T cells sorted from blood. Described subset: CD45RA+ positively selected. These receptors originate from a young woman in good health.

The rearrangement links TRBV7-9 to TRBJ1-1, with D hard to call. CDR3 length equals 13 residues. V was pared by 4 bases and J by 12 bases, with 18 bases between. Germline CDR1 reads SEHNR; CDR2 reads FQNEAQ (reference sequence). CDR3 protein: CASSSNTQVGSFF. The CDR3 nucleotides are TGTGCCAGCAGCTCCAACACCCAAGTAGGGTCTTTCTTT. Variable domain in full (rest from reference TRBV7-9 and TRBJ1-1): DTGVSQNPRHKITKRGQNVTFRCDPISEHNRLYWYRQTLGQGPEFLTYFQNEAQLEKSRLLSDRFSAERPKGSFSTLEIQRTEQGDSAMYLCASSSNTQVGSFFGQGTRLTVV.

The rearrangement joins TRBV19 to TRBJ2-1, with D unresolved. Germline CDR1 is LNHDA and CDR2 is SQIVND (reference sequence). Trimming pared 3 bases from V and 4 bases from J, leaving 10 bases between. The length of the CDR3 is 14 residues. In DNA form, the CDR3 reads TGTGCCAGTAGTATCTCGGACGCTTACAATGAGCAGTTCTTC. It yields the protein CASSISDAYNEQFF.

V and J are TRBV6-1 and TRBJ1-2, with 10 bases that match TRBD1. CDR3 length: 15 residues. V was clipped by 3 bases and J by 6 bases; unmatched bases: 7. The V gene's germline CDR1 is MNHNS and CDR2 SASEGT. In DNA form, the CDR3 reads TGTGCCAGCAGTGATTACGTAGGACAGGGGGATGGCTACACCTTC. Encoded protein: CASSDYVGQGDGYTF.

The rearrangement uses TRBV27 and TRBJ2-6; a weak D match, TRBD1 (6 bases). The length of the CDR3 is 17 residues. Trimming removed 3 bases from V and 0 bases from J, with 12 bases in between. The germline gives CDR1 MNHEY, CDR2 SMNVEV (reference sequence). CDR3 sequence: CASSFVQGDSGANVLTF. CDR3 coding DNA: TGTGCCAGCAGTTTCGTACAGGGAGACTCTGGGGCCAACGTCCTGACTTTC.

This chain connects TRBV6-5 to TRBJ2-7; tentative D call: TRBD1 (6 bases). This CDR3 region has 13 residues. The germline CDR1 and CDR2 sequences are MNHEY and SVGAGI. V was pared by 4 bases and J by 5 bases, with 12 bases between. CDR3 sequence (DNA): TGTGCCAGCAGTTTGACAGGTTACCACGAGCAGTACTTC. This codes for CASSLTGYHEQYF.

The genes are TRBV5-1 and TRBJ2-5, with TRBD2 matching over 9 bases. The CDR3 has 14 residues. V lost 1 base, J lost 4 bases, and 2 bases stayed unmatched. Looked up from germline, CDR1 is SGHRS and CDR2 is YFSETQ. CDR3 region: CASSLLAGLETQYF. In DNA, the CDR3 is TGCGCCAGCAGCTTGCTAGCGGGATTAGAGACCCAGTACTTC.

This rearrangement joins TRBV5-1 to TRBJ2-1; 8 nucleotides match TRBD2. This CDR3 region has 16 residues. The trim removed 2 bases at V and 4 bases at J, leaving 8 bases unmatched. Germline CDR1 reads SGHRS; CDR2 reads YFSETQ. The CDR3 sequence is CASSLSSLAGYNEQFF. The CDR3 DNA reads as TGCGCCAGCAGCTTAAGTTCCCTAGCGGGTTACAATGAGCAGTTCTTC.

J is TRBJ2-7 and V is TRBV15; D is undetermined. Germline assignment: CDR1 LNHNV and CDR2 YYDKDF (reference sequence). V was trimmed by 4 bases and J by 3 bases, leaving 13 bases between them. This CDR3 region has 14 residues. CDR3 sequence reads: CATSKGGISYEQYF. Here the CDR3 DNA reads TGTGCCACCAGCAAAGGTGGGATCAGCTACGAGCAGTACTTC.

The CDR3 is CASSDDQRPTDTQYF. The CDR3 DNA is TGTGCCAGCAGTGACGACCAGAGACCCACAGATACGCAGTATTTT. The gene calls are TRBV6-1 and TRBJ2-3; D unclear. The CDR3 is 15 residues long. The germline V and J ends were trimmed by 3 bases and 2 bases, with 12 bases remaining between them. Germline values: CDR1 MNHNS, CDR2 SASEGT.

This chain uses TRBV2 with TRBJ2-3; the match to TRBD2 covers 8 bases. The CDR3 is 12 amino acids. Looked up from germline, CDR1 is SNHLY and CDR2 is FYNNEI. The chain's CDR3 is CCSGVKADTQYF. As DNA, the CDR3 is TGTTGTAGCGGGGTGAAGGCAGATACGCAGTATTTT.

The rearrangement links TRBV7-9 to TRBJ2-2; 7 positions match TRBD2. J lost 7 bases, V lost 4 bases, and 15 bases had no gene match. CDR3 length: 17 residues. Germline-derived CDR1 and CDR2 are SEHNR and FQNEAQ (reference sequence). The CDR3 spells CASSSPASVASGGELFF. The DNA of the CDR3 is TGTGCCAGCAGCTCACCAGCTAGCGTAGCTAGCGGCGGGGAGCTGTTTTTT. The full variable domain, completed using reference TRBV7-9 and TRBJ2-2, is DTGVSQNPRHKITKRGQNVTFRCDPISEHNRLYWYRQTLGQGPEFLTYFQNEAQLEKSRLLSDRFSAERPKGSFSTLEIQRTEQGDSAMYLCASSSPASVASGGELFFGEGSRLTVL.

As for this clone: In the same sample, other DNA sequences code for this CDR3. V is TRBV10-3 and J is TRBJ2-7, with a possible D match to TRBD1 (6 bases). Looked up from germline, CDR1 is ENHRY and CDR2 is SYGVKD. The length of the CDR3 is 14 residues. The V end was cut by 4 bases, the J end by 2 bases, with 12 bases between. The DNA for the CDR3 is TGTGCCATCAGTGGGGGGCAAGGGGCCTACGAGCAGTACTTC. This codes for CAISGGQGAYEQYF.

The chain joins TRBV27 to TRBJ2-2; the match to TRBD2 covers 7 bases. This CDR3 spans 13 amino acids. V shed 9 bases, J shed 6 bases, and the junction held 7 bases outside the gene matches. Germline V gene sequence: CDR1 MNHEY, CDR2 SMNVEV (reference sequence). CDR3 coding DNA: TGTGCCAGTCAAGCCCGGGAGGCCGGGGAGCTGTTTTTT. Its translation: CASQAREAGELFF.

This chain joins TRBV28 and TRBJ1-1; no clear D gene. CDR3 length: 11 amino acids. In germline, CDR1 is MDHEN, CDR2 SYDVKM. Trimming removed 6 bases at V and 7 bases at J, with 9 bases between. In nucleotides, the CDR3 is TGTGCCAGCAGCCACGGGTTTGAAGCTTTCTTT. As protein: CASSHGFEAFF.

The genes are TRBV21-1 and TRBJ2-7; the D call in the table, TRBD1, was not verified against the DNA. TRBV21-1 is designated a pseudogene. The CDR3 sequence is 13 residues long. The CDR3 is CASSRDISYEQYF. As DNA, the CDR3 is TGTGCCAGCAGCAGGGACATCTCCTACGAGCAGTACTTC.

As for this clone: At one end, the junction sequence differs from germline, possibly due to a read error. This rearrangement joins TRBV4-1 to TRBJ2-7, with TRBD2 as a possible D gene (5 bases). CDR3 length equals 16 residues. CDR1 and CDR2 (germline): MGHRA, YSYEKL. The CDR3 bases are TGCGCCAGCAGCCAAGTTTATTGGCTAGCTGGCTACGGGCAGTACTTC. Its translation is CASSQVYWLAGYGQYF.

The chain combines TRBV7-6 with TRBJ2-7, with unresolved D. The CDR3 contains 12 residues. CDR1 is SGHVS, CDR2 FNYEAQ, per germline. Trimming shortened V by 6 bases and J by 3 bases, and 9 bases separated the two germline ends. DNA of the CDR3: TGTGCCAGCAGTTATGACCGCTACGAGCAGTACTTC. It codes for CASSYDRYEQYF.

The chain recombines TRBV5-1 with TRBJ1-1, with 8 bases that match TRBD1. The V and J ends lost 6 bases and 6 bases, in that order; junction bases with no gene match: 7. Germline-derived CDR1 and CDR2 are SGHRS and YFSETQ. CDR3 length: 13 residues. CDR3 loop: CASKGQGNSEAFF. The CDR3 bases are TGCGCCAGCAAAGGACAGGGTAATTCTGAAGCTTTCTTT.

The chain couples TRBV5-4 to TRBJ2-5; D is unclear. The CDR3 has 14 amino acids. Trimming took off 2 bases at V and 2 bases at J, with 10 bases between the two ends. CDR1 is SGHNT and CDR2 is YYREEE in the germline V gene (reference sequence). The CDR3 region is CASSFRLHQETQYF. CDR3 sequence (DNA): TGTGCCAGCAGCTTCCGACTTCATCAAGAGACCCAGTACTTC.

Here the CDR3 DNA reads TGTGCCAGCAGCGCTGGACACGGGAATAAAGAGACCCAGTACTTC. This encodes CASSAGHGNKETQYF. The V gene is TRBV9, the J gene TRBJ2-5; D tentatively fits TRBD1 or TRBD2 (5 bases each). Germline V CDR1 and CDR2: SGDLS, YYNGEE. Trimming removed 3 bases at V and 3 bases at J, with 15 bases between. The CDR3 is made up of 15 amino acids.

This rearrangement joins TRBV6-5 to TRBJ1-1; D gene uncertain. Trimming left V 6 bases short and J 4 bases short, with 18 bases between. The CDR3 spans 15 residues. From germline, CDR1 is MNHEY and CDR2 SVGAGI. This CDR3 is CASSYFDRPGTEAFF. The CDR3 bases are TGTGCCAGCAGCTATTTTGATCGACCGGGCACTGAAGCTTTCTTT.

This chain links TRBV6-1 with TRBJ2-2; 8 bases match TRBD2. The J segment lost 1 base and the V segment lost 5 bases, leaving 3 bases of the junction unmatched. Germline V CDR1 and CDR2: MNHNS, SASEGT. The CDR3 sequence is 15 residues long. The CDR3 reads CASSFSGVNTGELFF. The CDR3 DNA sequence: TGTGCCAGCAGTTTTAGCGGGGTGAACACCGGGGAGCTGTTTTTT.

V gene TRBV9 combines with J gene TRBJ2-3; no reliable D call. The CDR3 spans 14 residues. CDR1 and CDR2 (germline): SGDLS, YYNGEE. V dropped 0 bases and J dropped 0 bases, with 5 bases sitting between them. The CDR3 spells CASSVDGSTDTQYF. DNA for the CDR3: TGTGCCAGCAGCGTAGACGGGAGCACAGATACGCAGTATTTT. Supplemented by reference TRBV9 and TRBJ2-3, the full variable domain reads DSGVTQTPKHLITATGQRVTLRCSPRSGDLSVYWYQQSLDQGLQFLIQYYNGEERAKGNILERFSAQQFPDLHSELNLSSLELGDSALYFCASSVDGSTDTQYFGPGTRLTVL.

This chain uses TRBV30 with TRBJ2-7; unclear D gene. This CDR3 has 11 residues. With 2 bases removed from V and 8 bases from J, the gap between germline ends came to 10 bases. Germline V CDR1 and CDR2: GTSNPN, SVGIG (reference sequence). CDR3 coding DNA: TGTGCCTGGAGTACGTTATTCAAGCAGTACTTC. Amino acid sequence: CAWSTLFKQYF.

The V gene is TRBV30, the J gene TRBJ1-6, with D possibly TRBD1 on 6 matching bases. The V gene's germline CDR1 is GTSNPN and CDR2 SVGIG (reference sequence). The CDR3 length is 15 residues. V was clipped by 1 base and J by 10 bases, with 17 bases between them. CDR3 coding DNA: TGTGCCTGGAGTGCTCAACAGGGTTTGATCTCACCCCTCCACTTT. Amino acid sequence: CAWSAQQGLISPLHF.

The J gene is TRBJ2-7, the V gene TRBV28; TRBD2 matches 10 bases. This CDR3 spans 12 amino acids. V trimming: 10 bases; J trimming: 4 bases; junction bases outside the gene matches: 4. CDR1 is MDHEN and CDR2 is SYDVKM in the germline V gene. For the CDR3, the DNA is TGTGCCACTGGGACTAGCGCGTACGAGCAGTACTTC. This encodes CATGTSAYEQYF.

Turning to this clone: The sample contains more than one DNA sequence encoding this CDR3. The rearrangement joins TRBV18 to TRBJ1-2, with D unclear. From germline, CDR1 is KGHSH and CDR2 LQKENI. The CDR3 length is 14 residues. V dropped 3 bases and J dropped 2 bases, with 10 bases sitting between them. The CDR3 region is CASSPRTENYGYTF. The CDR3 DNA reads as TGTGCCAGCTCACCCCGGACGGAGAACTATGGCTACACCTTC.

This chain joins TRBV29-1 and TRBJ2-2; 16 positions match TRBD2. CDR3 size: 16 residues. V lost 7 bases and J lost 6; bases outside the gene matches: 8. The germline V gene has CDR1 SQVTM and CDR2 ANQGSEA. As DNA, the CDR3 is TGCAGCGCCGGGACTAGCGGGAGGGCCGGAGCCGGGGAGCTGTTTTTT. Translation: CSAGTSGRAGAGELFF.

The J gene is TRBJ2-7, the V gene TRBV5-1, with 9 bases aligning to TRBD2. In germline, CDR1 is SGHRS, CDR2 YFSETQ. The CDR3 length is 13 residues. The J segment lost 2 bases and the V segment lost 5 bases, leaving 2 bases of the junction unmatched. CDR3 in DNA: TGCGCCAGCAGGCTAGCGGGGACCTACGAGCAGTACTTC. This encodes CASRLAGTYEQYF.